The entry below gives a single T cell receptor beta chain sequence along with its context. This sample is part of a study of OX40 agonist ivuxolimab in advanced cancers. Study context: An anti-OX40 (CD134) antibody with agonistic activity, ivuxolimab, was administered to patients. Partial responses were achieved by three patients, one with hepatocellular carcinoma and two with cutaneous melanoma.

V was shortened by 0 bases and J by 4 bases, with 10 bases between the two germline ends. Germline lookup yields CDR1 SGHRS and CDR2 YFSETQ. The CDR3 is 15 residues long. The table came from immunoSEQ multiplex PCR; TCRdb's copy has only in-frame clones and leaves some out. The sample records 80,000 or so clones, more than 80% being singletons. The chain has TRBV5-1 and TRBJ1-4, with D tentatively TRBD1 (6 bases). The receptor comes from an adult with an advanced solid tumor such as melanoma, head and neck, liver or kidney cancer. The source material was CD4+ or CD8+ T cells sorted from blood, sampled in a trial of the OX40 agonist ivuxolimab. CDR3 in DNA: TGCGCCAGCAGCTTGGGATCAGGGGATAATGAAAAACTGTTTTTT. Translating gives CASSLGSGDNEKLFF.